The 28 T cell receptor beta chains presented below share a single source sample, sequenced in a study of liver allograft versus peripheral blood T cells (dated by TCRdb to the early 2020s). Some background on the complete study: In liver transplant recipients, the study looked at T cell receptor repertoires in the peripheral blood and set them against the repertoires found within the transplanted livers.

The reads were generated on an Illumina MiSeq. TCRdb itself trimmed the public reads at Q25 with fastp, ran MiXCR and retained productive beta chains. Every CDR3 protein is listed once, alongside the most common genes and DNA of its rows. In this sample the table shows over a thousand distinct CDR3 sequences, 15% to 20% of which occur a single time. The ten most abundant clones make up 15% of the sample. The receptors here all came from a human patient who had a liver transplant. Some T cells present after a transplant may be cells of the graft donor.

In its sample, this clonotype ranks as medium-sized. The rearrangement links TRBV5-4 to TRBJ2-1; tentative D call: TRBD1 (5 bases). This CDR3 comprises 14 residues. Trimming stripped 2 bases from V and 7 bases from J, with 13 bases between. Germline V lookup: CDR1 SGHNT, CDR2 YYREEE (reference sequence). The CDR3 nucleotides read TGTGCCAGCAGCTTAGCAGGGATCAGGAATGAGCAGTTCTTC. It encodes CASSLAGIRNEQFF.

This sequence joins TRBV7-2 and TRBJ2-5, with 8 bases lining up with TRBD2. CDR3 length: 14 residues. The germline gives CDR1 SGHTA, CDR2 FQGNSA. The junction had 4 bases not matched to a gene; V was cut back by 4 bases and J by 3 bases. In nucleotides, the CDR3 is TGTGCCAGCAGCTCCGGGGGGGGAAAAGAGACCCAGTACTTC. As protein: CASSSGGGKETQYF.

On this clonotype itself: It differs at one base from a far larger clone, so likely a read error. The CDR3 loop is CASSLNPGTFIDTQYF. The CDR3 DNA is TGTGCCAGCAGTTTAAACCCCGGGACTTTTATAGATACGCAGTATTTT. J is TRBJ2-3 and V is TRBV6-1; TRBD2 is a possible D gene (6 bases). CDR1 is MNHNS, CDR2 SASEGT, per germline. There are 16 residues in the CDR3. V was pared by 5 bases and J by 5 bases, with 20 bases between.

By share, this clonotype ranks as large. The chain is built from TRBV6-5 and TRBJ2-2, with D hard to call. CDR1 MNHEY and CDR2 SVGAGI come from the germline V gene. Trimming took 0 bases from V and 4 from J, leaving 3 bases between them. The CDR3 consists of 13 residues. CDR3 nucleotides: TGTGCCAGCAGTTACTCGCGCACCGGGGAGCTGTTTTTT. Translated, it gives CASSYSRTGELFF.

This clonotype was recorded at least ten times. The gene calls are TRBV9 and TRBJ2-5, with a weak D call TRBD2 (6 bases). This CDR3 spans 12 amino acids. Germline V CDR1 and CDR2: SGDLS, YYNGEE. V lost 2 bases and J 4 bases, leaving 6 bases between the germline ends. CDR3 bases: TGTGCCAGCAGCGTGGGGGGAGAGACCCAGTACTTC. Translated, it gives CASSVGGETQYF.

Relative to its sample, this clonotype is medium-sized. This chain connects TRBV6-5 to TRBJ1-2; 7 nucleotides align to TRBD1. Germline CDR1 MNHEY, CDR2 SVGAGI. CDR3 length equals 14 residues. V was clipped by 2 bases and J by 4 bases; unmatched bases: 4. CDR3 protein: CASSYQGGFYGYTF. CDR3 nucleotides: TGTGCCAGCAGTTACCAGGGGGGCTTCTATGGCTACACCTTC.

This clonotype is categorized as large. The genes are TRBV29-1 and TRBJ1-2, with D uncertain. V shed 0 bases and J shed 4 bases, with 6 bases lying between them. This CDR3 is 12 amino acids long. Germline assignment: CDR1 SQVTM and CDR2 ANQGSEA. The chain's CDR3 is CSVEEVAYGYTF. The CDR3 DNA sequence: TGCAGCGTTGAAGAGGTGGCCTATGGCTACACCTTC.

This clonotype was detected ten times or more. V gene TRBV12-3 or TRBV12-4 combines with J gene TRBJ2-1; D unresolved. V lost 10 bases to trimming and J lost 0 bases, with 10 bases between them. The CDR3 is 13 amino acids. The chain's CDR3 is CATFGSSYNEQFF. The CDR3 nucleotides are TGTGCCACCTTTGGTAGCTCCTACAATGAGCAGTTCTTC.

By sample fraction, this clonotype is medium-sized. The chain is built from TRBV6-6 and TRBJ1-1; D perhaps matches TRBD1 (5 bases). CDR3 size: 13 residues. Trimming cost V 8 bases and J 0 bases, with 10 bases left between them. Germline-derived CDR1 and CDR2 are MNHNY and SVGAGI (reference sequence). This CDR3 reads CASWDGMNTEAFF. The CDR3 DNA sequence: TGTGCCAGCTGGGACGGAATGAACACTGAAGCTTTCTTT.

A word on this clonotype: This probably arose from a read error, given a far larger clone one base away. The V gene is TRBV6-1, the J gene TRBJ2-1, with a possible D match to TRBD2 (5 bases). The germline V and J ends were trimmed by 8 bases and 13 bases, with 18 bases remaining between them. The CDR3 is 12 amino acids. Germline lookup yields CDR1 MNHNS and CDR2 SASEGT. CDR3 nucleotides: TGTGCCAGCGGACGGGTGGGAGAGACCCAGTTCTTC. It translates to CASGRVGETQFF.

In this sample, this clonotype is large (0.1 to 1%). The rearrangement uses TRBV5-4 and TRBJ2-7; D is perhaps TRBD1 (6 bases). The germline gives CDR1 SGHNT, CDR2 YYREEE (reference sequence). The CDR3 runs 14 residues. Trimming cost V 1 base and J 1 base, with 9 bases left between them. Here the CDR3 reads CASSLWGPSYEQYF. CDR3 nucleotides: TGTGCCAGCAGCTTGTGGGGGCCATCCTACGAGCAGTACTTC.

The table lists this clonotype with a count of one. This chain links TRBV7-3 with TRBJ1-2; no reliable D call. Trimming removed 2 bases from V and 7 bases from J, with 8 bases in between. The CDR3 has 12 residues. Germline V gives CDR1 SGHTA, CDR2 FQGTGA. The CDR3 DNA reads TGTGCCAGCAGCTTAGGCCGATTTGGCTACACCTTC. It yields the protein CASSLGRFGYTF.

This clonotype showed up many times. This chain uses TRBV9 with TRBJ1-1; D gene ambiguous. There are 14 residues in the CDR3. The V end was cut by 1 base, the J end by 1 base, with 8 bases between. Germline assignment: CDR1 SGDLS and CDR2 YYNGEE. CDR3 sequence (DNA): TGTGCCAGCAGCGTATGGGAGGGGAACACTGAAGCTTTCTTT. Translating it yields CASSVWEGNTEAFF. Variable domain in full (rest from reference TRBV9 and TRBJ1-1): DSGVTQTPKHLITATGQRVTLRCSPRSGDLSVYWYQQSLDQGLQFLIQYYNGEERAKGNILERFSAQQFPDLHSELNLSSLELGDSALYFCASSVWEGNTEAFFGQGTRLTVV.

Judged by abundance, this clonotype is medium-sized (0.01 to 0.1%). The chain couples TRBV7-9 to TRBJ1-6, with D uncertain. The CDR3 length is 13 residues. V dropped 5 bases and J dropped 10 bases, with 12 bases sitting between them. Germline CDR1 SEHNR, CDR2 FQNEAQ (reference sequence). The CDR3 DNA follows: TGTGCCAGCAGCCAGACCGGTGGGTCACCCCTCCACTTT. Amino acid sequence: CASSQTGGSPLHF.

This clonotype is deemed large. The rearrangement uses TRBV27 and TRBJ2-1; TRBD1 matches 8 bases. After removal of 10 bases from V and 6 bases from J, the junction contained 11 bases not matched to a gene. Germline V gene data show CDR1 as MNHEY and CDR2 as SMNVEV (reference sequence). The CDR3 has 14 amino acids. The CDR3 region is CATHQGALGNEQFF. The DNA for the CDR3 is TGTGCCACCCATCAGGGGGCTCTGGGCAATGAGCAGTTCTTC.

This clonotype was counted many times. V gene TRBV20-1 combines with J gene TRBJ2-7; D remains unclear. This CDR3 is built from 11 residues. Germline V gene sequence: CDR1 DFQATT, CDR2 SNEGSKA (reference sequence). The V end was cut by 1 base, the J end by 6 bases, with 7 bases between. CDR3 sequence reads: CSARVGVEQYF. Written as DNA, the CDR3 is TGCAGTGCTAGAGTAGGAGTCGAGCAGTACTTC.

This chain joins TRBV2 and TRBJ1-5; D is undetermined. V was clipped by 6 bases and J by 0 bases, with 3 bases between them. The CDR3 runs to 12 residues. In germline, CDR1 is SNHLY, CDR2 FYNNEI. The CDR3 DNA reads TGTGCCAGCAGGGGTAGCAATCAGCCCCAGCATTTT. Translated, it gives CASRGSNQPQHF.

A note on this clonotype: This sequence is one base from a far larger clone and is likely a read error. V usage is TRBV6-5 and J usage is TRBJ2-2; no clear D. V was clipped by 10 bases and J by 5 bases, with 32 bases between them. The length of the CDR3 is 19 residues. Per the germline V gene, CDR1 is MNHEY and CDR2 is SVGAGI. The DNA for the CDR3 is TGTGCCATCGGTCCAGGCCTTCCGAACGTCGCCGGGTGGACCGGGGAGCTGTTTTTT. Protein: CAIGPGLPNVAGWTGELFF.

In regard to this clonotype: An end of the junction does not agree with germline; a read error may underlie this. This chain connects TRBV5-4 to TRBJ1-1; TRBD1 might be the D (5 bases). Germline CDR1 and CDR2: SGHNT and YYREEE (reference sequence). CDR3 length equals 13 residues. Written as DNA, the CDR3 is TGTGCCCCCGGGGGGTTAGGCGGAGCTGAAGCTTTCTGG. This sequence encodes CAPGGLGGAEAFW.

The V call is TRBV20-1, the J call TRBJ2-7; 10 nucleotides line up with TRBD2. Unmatched junction bases numbered 9, after V lost 5 bases and J lost 2 bases. Germline lookup yields CDR1 DFQATT and CDR2 SNEGSKA (reference sequence). This CDR3 has 15 residues. The CDR3 is CSADFSGGTPYEQYF. CDR3 sequence (DNA): TGCAGTGCTGACTTTAGCGGGGGGACTCCCTACGAGCAGTACTTC.

In this sample, this clonotype turned up many times. This chain uses TRBV6-1 with TRBJ1-6; D call uncertain. Germline V lookup: CDR1 MNHNS, CDR2 SASEGT. CDR3 length: 17 amino acids. The V and J ends lost 7 bases and 0 bases respectively, with 16 bases between them. The CDR3 DNA reads as TGTGCCAGCAAGGAGTGGGCTTTCAGCTCCTATAATTCACCCCTCCACTTT. Protein sequence: CASKEWAFSSYNSPLHF.

As regards this clonotype: A far larger clone lies a single base away; this is likely a read error. Here the CDR3 omits its conserved ending phenylalanine or tryptophan, so a read error is the likely source. The chain employs TRBV13 and TRBJ1-1; the D gene is possibly TRBD1 (6 bases). Trimming shortened V by 5 bases and J by 8 bases, and 12 bases separated the two germline ends. The germline V gene encodes CDR1 PRHDT and CDR2 FYEKMQ (reference sequence). The CDR3 spans 12 residues. The CDR3 loop is CASSPGQSEAFL. The CDR3 DNA is TGTGCCAGCAGCCCGGGACAAAGCGAAGCTTTCCTT.

This clonotype rates as medium-sized. CDR3 nucleotide sequence: TGTGCCACCAGCAGGGATGGAGTAACGTCGTACTTC. Amino acids: CATSRDGVTSYF. V and J are TRBV15 and TRBJ2-5; no reliable D call. Trimming removed 3 bases at V and 13 bases at J, with 15 bases between. Germline CDR1 is LNHNV and CDR2 is YYDKDF (reference sequence). The CDR3 consists of 12 residues. Supplemented by reference TRBV15 and TRBJ2-5, the full variable domain reads DAMVIQNPRYQVTQFGKPVTLSCSQTLNHNVMYWYQQKSSQAPKLLFHYYDKDFNNEADTPDNFQSRRPNTSFCFLDIRSPGLGDTAMYLCATSRDGVTSYFGPGTRLLVL.

With respect to this clonotype: With a far larger clone one base away, a read error is the likely cause. The V call is TRBV6-6, the J call TRBJ1-1, with unresolved D. The CDR3 loop spans 13 amino acids. Germline V gene data show CDR1 as MNHNY and CDR2 as SVGAGI (reference sequence). The CDR3 loop is CTSFHPRATEAFF. CDR3 in DNA: TGTACCAGCTTCCACCCAAGGGCGACTGAAGCTTTCTTT.

In regard to this clonotype: Germline is not matched at one junction end, which may reflect a read error. The chain uses TRBV10-3 and TRBJ1-4, with TRBD1 as a possible D gene (5 bases). CDR3 length equals 15 residues. Germline CDR1 and CDR2: ENHRY and SYGVKD. The CDR3 DNA reads TGTGCCACCAGTGATCTGCAGGGAACGGAGGGAAAACTGTTTTTT. The encoded protein is CATSDLQGTEGKLFF.

This clonotype was detected once. The chain is built from TRBV2 and TRBJ2-3; D might be TRBD1 (5 bases). CDR3 length equals 13 residues. V was shortened by 3 bases and J by 2 bases, with 6 bases between the two germline ends. The germline V gene encodes CDR1 SNHLY and CDR2 FYNNEI. This chain's CDR3 is CASSEDITDTQYF. The CDR3 bases are TGTGCCAGCAGTGAGGACATCACAGATACGCAGTATTTT. Full variable domain (rest looked up from reference TRBV2 and TRBJ2-3): EPEVTQTPSHQVTQMGQEVILRCVPISNHLYFYWYRQILGQKVEFLVSFYNNEISEKSEIFDDQFSVERPDGSNFTLKIRSTKLEDSAMYFCASSEDITDTQYFGPGTRLTVL.

Sample share makes this clonotype large. The chain has TRBV6-6 and TRBJ2-7, with 10 positions matching TRBD1. J gave up 5 bases and V 8 bases, and 6 bases lay outside the gene matches. The germline gives CDR1 MNHNY, CDR2 SVGAGI (reference sequence). The CDR3 runs 13 residues. The CDR3 protein is CASLDRGRDEQYF. In nucleotides, the CDR3 is TGTGCCAGCCTCGACAGGGGGCGTGACGAGCAGTACTTC.

The chain combines TRBV6-2 or TRBV6-3 with TRBJ2-7, with 9 nucleotides matching TRBD1. The CDR3 sequence is 14 residues long. Unmatched junction bases numbered 8, after V lost 8 bases and J lost 3 bases. Germline V gene data show CDR1 as MNHEY and CDR2 as SVGEGT. CDR3 loop: CASASWTGDYEQYF. In nucleotides, the CDR3 is TGTGCCAGCGCTTCGTGGACAGGGGACTACGAGCAGTACTTC.